This T cell receptor (beta chain) was found in a study of blood T cell repertoires in COVID-19. Background on the study: The origin of the acute and convalescent COVID-19 samples was the United States, Italy and Spain. PBMCs, B-cell-depleted T cells, or T cells provided the cDNA or gDNA that made up the material.

CDR1 SGDLS and CDR2 YYNGEE come from the germline V gene. Trimming removed 1 base from V and 2 bases from J, with 4 bases in between. CDR3 size: 13 residues. Study processing details: Amplified reference gene primers provided the basis for estimating nucleated cell counts. Clones were sequenced by immunoSEQ multiplex PCR, and TCRdb holds only the in-frame ones, with some missing. D and trimming were read from the DNA, whereas the V and J calls and clone size are those reported in that table. The table records roughly 63,000 clones, less than 80% of them present only once. This sequence originates from a human donor in a cohort sampled during active COVID-19. Sequenced sample: peripheral blood. This chain links TRBV9 with TRBJ1-5; D uncertain. CDR3 region: CASSVSGNQPQHF. CDR3 DNA sequence: TGTGCCAGCAGCGTATCGGGCAATCAGCCCCAGCATTTT.